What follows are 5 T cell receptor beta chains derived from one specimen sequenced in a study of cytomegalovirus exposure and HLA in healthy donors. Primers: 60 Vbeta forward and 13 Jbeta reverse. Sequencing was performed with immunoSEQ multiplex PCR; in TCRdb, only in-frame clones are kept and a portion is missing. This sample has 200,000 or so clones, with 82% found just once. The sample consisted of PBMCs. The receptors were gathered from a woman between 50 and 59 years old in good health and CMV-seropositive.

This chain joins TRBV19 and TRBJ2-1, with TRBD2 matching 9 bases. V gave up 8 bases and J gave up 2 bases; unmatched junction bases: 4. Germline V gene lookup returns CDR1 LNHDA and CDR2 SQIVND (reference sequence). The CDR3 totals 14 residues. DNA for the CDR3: TGTGCCAGTGAGGCGGGAGGGCCCTACAATGAGCAGTTCTTC. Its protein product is CASEAGGPYNEQFF.

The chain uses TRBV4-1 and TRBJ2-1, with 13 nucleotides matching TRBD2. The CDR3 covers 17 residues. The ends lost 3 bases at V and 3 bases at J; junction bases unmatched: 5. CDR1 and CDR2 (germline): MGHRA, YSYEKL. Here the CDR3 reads CASSQRLAGGFYNEQFF. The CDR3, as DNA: TGCGCCAGCAGCCAGAGACTAGCGGGGGGCTTCTACAATGAGCAGTTCTTC.

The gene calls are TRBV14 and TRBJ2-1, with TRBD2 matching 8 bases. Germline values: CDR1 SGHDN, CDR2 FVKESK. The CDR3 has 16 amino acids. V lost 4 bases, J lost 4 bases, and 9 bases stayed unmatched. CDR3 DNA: TGTGCCAGCAGCCTTCCGGGGGGGACGGATTACAATGAGCAGTTCTTC. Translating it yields CASSLPGGTDYNEQFF.

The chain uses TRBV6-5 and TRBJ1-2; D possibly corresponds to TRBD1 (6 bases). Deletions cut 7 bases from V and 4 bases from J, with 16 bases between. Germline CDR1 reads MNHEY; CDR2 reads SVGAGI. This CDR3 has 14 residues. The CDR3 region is CASKDSTRPYGYTF. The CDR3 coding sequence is TGTGCCAGCAAGGACAGTACCCGTCCCTATGGCTACACCTTC.

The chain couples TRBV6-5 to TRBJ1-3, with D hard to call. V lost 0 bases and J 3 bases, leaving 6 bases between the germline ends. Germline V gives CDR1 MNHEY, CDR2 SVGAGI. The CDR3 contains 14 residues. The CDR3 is CASSYSIGGNTIYF. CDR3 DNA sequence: TGTGCCAGCAGTTACTCGATCGGTGGAAACACCATATATTTT.